Presented here are 7 T cell receptor beta chains from one specimen sequenced in a study of T cells in Graves' hyperthyroidism and ophthalmopathy. Regions amplified from RNA transcripts were the TCR beta CDR3 regions. When the TCR CDR3 underwent first-round RT-PCR, the HTBI primer set was used. MiXCR was run by TCRdb on the multiplex PCR reads, yielding one entry per CDR3 protein. The table lists approximately 590,000 distinct CDR3 sequences, 15% to 18% of them singletons. Material for sequencing was blood. Receptors were obtained from a woman aged 30 to 39 with Graves' hyperthyroidism.

V gene TRBV7-2 combines with J gene TRBJ2-2; 8 nucleotides align to TRBD2. Germline CDR1 SGHTA, CDR2 FQGNSA. V lost 1 base to trimming and J lost 7 bases; unmatched junction nucleotides: 5. The CDR3 has 15 residues. CDR3 coding DNA: TGTGCCAGCAGCTTAGGAGGCGGGACTAGCGGGGAGCTGTTTTTT. Amino acids: CASSLGGGTSGELFF.

This clonotype occurred a few times. The chain recombines TRBV28 with TRBJ2-5; the D call may be TRBD1 or TRBD2 (6 bases each). CDR1 is MDHEN and CDR2 is SYDVKM in the germline V gene. This CDR3 spans 14 amino acids. The ends were cut back, 3 bases at V and 1 base at J, with 9 bases in the middle. CDR3 amino acids: CASSLGGFQETQYF. CDR3 bases: TGTGCCAGCAGTTTGGGGGGCTTCCAAGAGACCCAGTACTTC.

This clonotype was observed a few times. A read error may produce the germline difference seen at one junction end. This chain links TRBV6-5 with TRBJ1-1; D call uncertain. This CDR3 has 12 residues. The germline CDR1 and CDR2 sequences are MNHEY and SVGAGI. As DNA, the CDR3 is TGTGCCAGCAGTTACTCAAACAGTGAAGCTTTCTTT. Translating it yields CASSYSNSEAFF.

This clonotype was seen ten or more times. The chain has TRBV12-3 or TRBV12-4 and TRBJ2-7; D possibly corresponds to TRBD2 (6 bases). This CDR3 is 14 amino acids long. V was pared by 3 bases and J by 2 bases, with 11 bases between. CDR3 loop: CASSFAGSTYEQYF. The CDR3, as DNA: TGTGCCAGCAGTTTCGCGGGGTCTACCTACGAGCAGTACTTC.

The genes are TRBV20-1 and TRBJ2-2, with TRBD2 matching over 9 bases. With 6 bases clipped from V and 4 bases from J, the junction kept 3 bases outside the gene matches. Germline V lookup: CDR1 DFQATT, CDR2 SNEGSKA (reference sequence). This CDR3 contains 13 residues. The CDR3 nucleotides read TGCAGTGCCCTAGCGGGGCCCACCGGGGAGCTGTTTTTT. Amino acids: CSALAGPTGELFF.

The J gene is TRBJ2-7, the V gene TRBV11-1; tentatively, D is TRBD1 (6 bases). The CDR3 covers 14 residues. V was cut by 6 bases and J by 6 bases, with 18 bases left in between. Germline CDR1 and CDR2: SGHAT and FQDESV (reference sequence). Written as DNA, the CDR3 is TGTGCCAGCAGAATACAGGGTCTAGACCTCGAGCAGTACTTC. Its protein product is CASRIQGLDLEQYF.

In its sample, this clonotype was seen many times. The chain employs TRBV11-2 and TRBJ2-1, with D unclear. V was pared by 7 bases and J by 6 bases, with 19 bases between. Germline V CDR1 and CDR2: SGHAT, FQNNGV. This CDR3 has 15 residues. The CDR3 DNA is TGTGCCAGCAAATCTACCCGGAGATCGGGCAATGAGCAGTTCTTC. Amino acid sequence: CASKSTRRSGNEQFF. The whole variable domain, remainder taken from reference TRBV11-2 and TRBJ2-1, is EAGVAQSPRYKIIEKRQSVAFWCNPISGHATLYWYQQILGQGPKLLIQFQNNGVVDDSQLPKDRFSAERLKGVDSTLKIQPAKLEDSAVYLCASKSTRRSGNEQFFGPGTRLTVL.